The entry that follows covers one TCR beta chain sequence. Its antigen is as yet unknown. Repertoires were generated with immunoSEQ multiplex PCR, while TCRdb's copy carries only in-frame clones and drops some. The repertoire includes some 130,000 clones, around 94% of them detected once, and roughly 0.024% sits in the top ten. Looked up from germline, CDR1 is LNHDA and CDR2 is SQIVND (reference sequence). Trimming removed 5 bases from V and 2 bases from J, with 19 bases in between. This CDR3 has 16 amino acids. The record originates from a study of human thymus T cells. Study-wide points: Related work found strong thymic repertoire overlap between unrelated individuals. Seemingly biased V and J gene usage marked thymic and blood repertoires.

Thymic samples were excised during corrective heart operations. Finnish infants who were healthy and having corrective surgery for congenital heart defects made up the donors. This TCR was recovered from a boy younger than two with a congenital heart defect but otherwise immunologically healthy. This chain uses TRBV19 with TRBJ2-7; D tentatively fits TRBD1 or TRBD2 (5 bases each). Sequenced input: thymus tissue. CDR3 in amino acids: CASSAALPRGPYEQYF. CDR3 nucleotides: TGTGCCAGTAGTGCAGCGCTACCAAGGGGACCCTACGAGCAGTACTTC.